Here is one TCR beta chain with its context. It is unclear where the CDR3 begins or ends on the DNA, so no DNA is shown, and the CDR3 is as TCRdb lists it. The sample comes from a study of CD4 and CD8 cells across lung adenocarcinoma regions. Germline CDR1 and CDR2: MNHNS and SASEGT. Inclusive of both ends, the CDR3 amounts to 16 amino acids. Localized lung adenocarcinoma, a non-small cell lung cancer, affected the donors. TCRdb passed the PCR reads through MiXCR, listing each CDR3 protein once. The sample shows roughly 19,000 distinct CDR3 sequences, about half of them seen only once. This sequence joins TRBV6-1 and TRBJ2-3; the D segment call TRBD1 is taken from the table without a DNA check. What was sequenced was CD8+ T cells from the center of a lung tumor. The TCR was taken from a female donor with lung adenocarcinoma. The CD4 and CD8 labels of this study may be unreliable. The CDR3 reads CASSARTGVGTGALYF.